This T cell receptor beta chain was sequenced in a study of blood T cell repertoires in COVID-19. Study information: Both acute and convalescent COVID-19 samples were obtained from the United States, Italy and Spain. PBMCs, B-cell-depleted T cells, or T cells provided the cDNA or gDNA that made up the material.

Original processing notes: Amplification of reference gene primers provided the estimated nucleated cell counts. The repertoire was sequenced with immunoSEQ multiplex PCR; TCRdb's copy has only in-frame clones and lacks some. The V and J calls and clone size come from that table; D and trimming were worked out from the DNA. The sample yields 170,000 or so clones, 84% seen once. V trimming: 7 bases; J trimming: 14 bases; junction bases outside the gene matches: 10. The CDR3 totals 13 residues. The germline CDR1 and CDR2 sequences are SNHLY and FYNNEI. The TCR comes from a man aged 18 to 29 with active or convalescent COVID-19. The sequenced sample consisted of peripheral blood. The chain joins TRBV2 to TRBJ1-6, with 8 bases lining up with TRBD1. CDR3 loop: CASTGQGLGTLHF. The CDR3 coding sequence is TGTGCCAGCACTGGACAGGGACTTGGAACCCTCCACTTT. Full variable domain (remainder filled in from reference TRBV2 and TRBJ1-6): EPEVTQTPSHQVTQMGQEVILRCVPISNHLYFYWYRQILGQKVEFLVSFYNNEISEKSEIFDDQFSVERPDGSNFTLKIRSTKLEDSAMYFCASTGQGLGTLHFGNGTRLTVT.